The T cell receptor beta chain under discussion was sequenced for a study of shared clonotypes between healthy human individuals (dated by TCRdb to the early 2020s). Concerning the study at large: The cohort comprised two women and three men aged 18 to 49 years. For each donor, CD4 naive and CD4 memory were each run on three plates, CD8 naive on two plates, and CD8 memory on one plate. To estimate repertoire size and how much clonotypes are shared between individuals, the study performed deep sequencing of blood TCR repertoires from roughly five healthy adults. To increase sequencing depth and limit assay-specific biases, TCR repertoire library preparation and sequencing were carried out by different laboratories using diverse techniques. Each donor's leukapheresis produced roughly between roughly 0.9 and 9 billion PBMCs.

Comments on this clone: It has no known antigen specificity. Nothing much larger sits one base from this clone, and base qualities are not available.

Paper-wide results and their limitations: The genetic and exposure-history diversity represented was limited by the small number of donors. Rarefaction of sorted-subset datasets indicated incomplete sequencing despite the large sequencing depth. Compared with non-shared clonotypes, the clonotypes found in all four sorted-subset donors had higher generation probabilities. Only blood was sampled, and tissue TCR repertoires likely differ from those in blood. Pairwise subsampling led to the expectation that sequencing depth would affect the degree of clonotype sharing among donors. Estimated clonotype richness was generally larger for naive than for memory subsets. Across a handful of donors, approximately 5% of naive CD4, approximately 3.6% of naive CD8, under 2.5% of memory CD4, and 0.3% to 0.45% of memory CD8 clonotypes were shared.

Using the deep immunoSEQ assay, multiplex PCR amplified TCR CDR3 regions from genomic DNA. For each cell subset, the extracted genomic DNA was distributed evenly across all wells of several immunoSEQ 96-well plates, and each plate served as one replicate. Each replicate PCR for sorted subsets received around 200 ng genomic DNA, equal to roughly 30,000 T cell genomes. Purified libraries were measured with a Qubit 3.0 fluorometer, size-checked on a Bioanalyzer 2100, and measured again with the KAPA Library Quantification kit. Each immunoSEQ 96-well plate was sequenced on its own single-read 150-cycle Illumina NextSeq 550 flow cell. The original methods were these. Because only junctional sequences without quality scores were contained in the immunoSEQ output, filtering matching that applied to full-length reads could not be performed. To assign V/J genes and CDR3, sequences were annotated against IMGT germline references using PyIR, a Python wrapper for IgBLAST v1.9. Reads were removed for weak V/J assignments (E-value above 1e-6), missing CDR3, stop codons, out-of-frame junctions, or ambiguous translated residues. A V3J clonotype was defined by an identical inferred V gene, J gene, and CDR3 amino acid sequence. Percentage overlap between repertoires was calculated by dividing the number of shared unique clonotypes by the size of the smaller repertoire. Richness of each repertoire was evaluated using RTK rarefaction, the Chao1 estimator, and Recon v2.1 estimates of unobserved clonotypes. Generation probabilities were computed with OLGA for all TCRbeta clonotypes obtained by the gDNA method from a few donors. TCRdb carries this immuneACCESS record with in-frame sequences only. Its versions omit some clonotypes, under half of them owing to an unresolved V gene in the studies checked, with the rest unexplained. D and trimming were read from the DNA, whereas the V and J calls and clone size are those reported in that table. The sample table records 2 million to 2.5 million clones; over 85% of these occur just once. The top ten hold roughly 1% of the sample.

CD8 naive samples consisted of CD45RO-negative cells that were positively selected for CCR7, yielding a CD45RA+CCR7+ population without TemRA cells. Donors were healthy HIV-negative adults with no recently reported acute infections or vaccinations. All donors were Caucasian adults living in Nashville, Tennessee, USA. After blood collection by leukapheresis, PBMCs were isolated using Ficoll-Histopaque density gradient centrifugation and then cryopreserved in the vapor phase of liquid nitrogen. Purity and quantity of every magnetically sorted T cell population were checked by analytical flow cytometry. Each sorted fraction had its genomic DNA isolated and then quantified by UV absorbance on a Nanodrop 2000c. For CDR1 and CDR2, the germline V gene lists LGHNA and YSLEER. The cysteine opens and the phenylalanine closes a CDR3 of 16 amino acids. This entry keeps only the CDR3 DNA: 48 bases, framed from base 1. Compared with germline, V lacks 0 bases and J lacks 3 bases; bases without a gene match: 7.

The sample consisted of naive CD8+ T cells sorted from blood. This specimen's cell subset or site label, per the study, means: CD45RA+CCR7+. This clonotype originated in a man between 18 and 29 years old in good health. The chain uses TRBV4-3 and TRBJ1-1, with 7 bases in between that match TRBD1. The bases read TGCGCCAGCAGCCAAGACGCCGAGGGGGCTCACACTGAAGCTTTCTTT. This translates into CASSQDAEGAHTEAFF.